The T cell receptor beta chain described here comes from a study of beta chain features in type 1 diabetes. General study points: In the patient group, naive, central memory and Treg TCRB repertoires seemed more alike than in the healthy donor group. cDNA sequencing could over-represent cells with high TCR expression. A possible short-template PCR bias applies equally to patients and controls. Among patients with Type 1 diabetes, TCRB CDR3s were moderately but significantly shorter in every one of the four CD4+ subsets.

Every bit of the isolated RNA underwent reverse transcription, so sequencing read expressed TCRB transcripts. Produced via immunoSEQ multiplex PCR; TCRdb's table is partial and in-frame only. The sample lists around 160,000 clones; 8% to 9.5% were seen once. In regard to this clone: Its target is unknown.

Germline-derived CDR1 and CDR2 are LGHNT and FRNRAP. With 6 bases clipped from V and 1 base from J, the junction kept 3 bases outside the gene matches. The CDR3 contains 14 residues. Sorted CD4+ subsets: naive, central memory, regulatory, stem cell-like memory (CD45RO/CCR7/CD25/CD127/CD95/CD27 panel). This rearrangement joins TRBV12-5 to TRBJ2-1; TRBD2 matches at 7 bases. The receptor's source is a young woman with type 1 diabetes. The sample was central memory CD4+ T cells from blood. This chain's CDR3 is CASGSGESYNEQFF. The CDR3 DNA is TGTGCTAGTGGGAGCGGGGAATCCTACAATGAGCAGTTCTTC.